Sequencing of this T cell receptor beta chain was carried out in a study of glioma-infiltrating T cells. A remark on this clonotype: What it binds is unknown. A much more abundant neighbour one base away suggests this may be a read error.

TCR alpha and beta CDR3 regions were amplified from RNA using iRepertoire nested multiplex PCR. Tissue mRNA or PBMC total RNA, roughly 90-450 ng, went into one-step reverse transcription and amplification. TCRdb reprocessed the multiplex PCR reads via MiXCR and lists one record per CDR3 protein. The top ten clones hold roughly 20% of a sample with more than 110,000 distinct CDR3 sequences, around 40% of them seen once. Notes on the study in general: Above-expected tissue-blood divergence occurred in all gliomas, most in low-grade ones.

V lost 5 bases and J lost 5, with 7 bases in between. The CDR3 sequence is 11 residues long. The germline V gene has CDR1 SEHNR and CDR2 FQNEAQ (reference sequence). Source material: glioma tissue, nonneoplastic brain tissue, or PBMCs (not recorded which). The receptor comes from a human donor with low-grade glioma or glioblastoma, undergoing nonglioma brain surgery, or in good health (not recorded which). The V gene is TRBV7-9, the J gene TRBJ2-7; D is undetermined. The CDR3 loop reads CASSPQNEQYF. The CDR3 DNA is TGTGCCAGCAGCCCCCAAAACGAGCAGTACTTC.